The sample holds many counts of the clone carrying this T cell receptor beta chain. The sample is drawn from a study of early T cells in non-severe SARS-CoV-2 infection. At the level of the study: Whole-blood bulk RNA, unsorted, was sequenced, and chains were unpaired.

As part of library construction, unique molecular identifiers were attached to individual cDNA molecules. MiXCR, run by TCRdb on the 5' RACE reads, gives a single entry per CDR3 protein. The sample has about 56,000 distinct CDR3 sequences, over 13% seen once. The germline V gene encodes CDR1 SQVTM and CDR2 ANQGSEA. Between the trimmed V and J ends, which lost 5 bases and 0 bases, there was a span of 8 bases. There are 14 residues in the CDR3. V is TRBV29-1 and J is TRBJ2-6, with D unresolved. Material: whole blood, obtained at baseline. The sequence was obtained from an adult who was a healthcare worker with PCR-confirmed SARS-CoV-2 infection or an uninfected control (not recorded which). CDR3: CSVQNYSGANVLTF. The CDR3 nucleotides are TGCAGCGTTCAGAATTACTCTGGGGCCAACGTCCTGACTTTC.